This T cell receptor (beta chain) was found in a study of blood T cell repertoires in COVID-19. Whole-study context: Acute and convalescent COVID-19 specimens originated in the United States, Italy and Spain. The cDNA or gDNA used as material had been derived from T cells, B-cell-depleted T cells, or PBMCs.

This CDR3 is built from 17 residues. The junction had 12 bases not matched to a gene; V was cut back by 0 bases and J by 4 bases. Germline values: CDR1 GTSNPN, CDR2 SVGIG (reference sequence). Authors' data handling: Amplified reference gene primers provided the basis for estimating nucleated cell counts. TCRdb's copy holds only in-frame clones and misses some; the assay was immunoSEQ multiplex PCR. That table is the source of V, J and clone size, and D and trimming were worked out from the DNA. Here the sample spans fewer than 300,000 clones, approximately 91% being singletons. The TCR originated in a woman aged 25 to 39 with COVID-19, enrolled during active disease. Input material: peripheral blood. V gene TRBV30 combines with J gene TRBJ2-5; TRBD2 aligns across 9 bases. The CDR3 DNA is TGTGCCTGGAGTGTACTCCTTATAGCGGGAGTAGGAGAGACCCAGTACTTC. This translates into CAWSVLLIAGVGETQYF.